One and the same sample provided the 20 T cell receptor beta chains below, sequenced in a study of blood T cell repertoires in COVID-19. Profiled with immunoSEQ multiplex PCR; TCRdb holds only in-frame clones, not every one. In the table there are fewer than 50,000 clones, roughly 90% of which are singletons. Source material: peripheral blood. These receptors were collected from a man between 60 and 75 years old with active or convalescent COVID-19.

The chain is built from TRBV3-1 (or the pseudogene TRBV3-2) and TRBJ2-2, with 14 bases fitting TRBD2. V trimming: 3 bases; J trimming: 6 bases; junction bases outside the gene matches: 0. Germline loops: CDR1 LGHDT, CDR2 YNNKEL (reference sequence). CDR3 length: 15 amino acids. CDR3 sequence (DNA): TGTGCCAGCAGCCAGGGACTAGCGGGAGCCGGGGAGCTGTTTTTT. Its translation: CASSQGLAGAGELFF.

The chain links TRBV11-3 to TRBJ1-3, with a tentative D call TRBD1 (5 bases). Trimming shortened V by 3 bases and J by 4 bases, and 10 bases separated the two germline ends. This CDR3 comprises 14 residues. Looked up from germline, CDR1 is SGHNT and CDR2 is YENEEA. The CDR3 DNA sequence: TGTGCCAGCAGCTTGGGGCAGACCGGAAACACCATATATTTT. Translating it yields CASSLGQTGNTIYF.

This clone was seen a few times. This chain connects TRBV4-1 to TRBJ1-6; TRBD1 matches at 9 bases. J was trimmed by 9 bases and V by 1 base; bases with no gene match: 10. Germline V lookup: CDR1 MGHRA, CDR2 YSYEKL. The CDR3 covers 17 residues. Here the CDR3 DNA reads TGCGCCAGCAGCCAAGGAGACGGGACAGGGCGTCTTTCACCCCTCCACTTT. It specifies CASSQGDGTGRLSPLHF.

In DNA form, the CDR3 reads TGCGCCAGCAGCCGCCGAGTAGCGGGAGATCGAGAGACCCAGTACTTC. Its translation: CASSRRVAGDRETQYF. The chain joins TRBV4-1 to TRBJ2-5, with 9 bases matching TRBD2. V lost 4 bases to trimming and J lost 4 bases; unmatched junction nucleotides: 10. The CDR3 loop spans 16 amino acids. CDR1 is MGHRA and CDR2 is YSYEKL in the germline V gene.

The gene calls are TRBV7-9 and TRBJ2-5; 12 bases line up with TRBD2. CDR1 is SEHNR and CDR2 is FQNEAQ in the germline V gene (reference sequence). With 5 bases clipped from V and 10 bases from J, the junction kept 17 bases outside the gene matches. The CDR3 spans 17 residues. As DNA, the CDR3 is TGTGCCAGCAGCCACCTAGCGGGAGGGCCAGGGTCCCGAGACCAGTACTTC. This translates into CASSHLAGGPGSRDQYF.

The chain employs TRBV4-1 and TRBJ2-2; tentatively, D is TRBD2 (5 bases). V was cut by 1 base and J by 7 bases, with 13 bases left in between. The CDR3 length is 15 residues. CDR1 and CDR2 from the germline V gene are MGHRA and YSYEKL. The CDR3 nucleotides are TGCGCCAGCAGCCAAGTTTCGGCTAGCATCGGGGAGCTGTTTTTT. Amino acid sequence: CASSQVSASIGELFF.

J is TRBJ1-6 and V is TRBV4-1; the match to TRBD1 covers 7 bases. The V gene end was trimmed by 4 bases and the J gene end by 5 bases; junction bases not matched to a gene: 11. The CDR3 is made up of 17 amino acids. From germline, CDR1 is MGHRA and CDR2 YSYEKL. The CDR3 DNA is TGCGCCAGCAGCCGAGACAGGGCCGGGACTGATAATTCACCCCTCCACTTT. Its translation is CASSRDRAGTDNSPLHF.

The chain links TRBV7-9 to TRBJ2-1, with 10 bases aligning to TRBD2. Germline trimming cut 2 bases from V and 6 bases from J; bases unmatched to any gene: 7. This CDR3 spans 16 amino acids. The germline gives CDR1 SEHNR, CDR2 FQNEAQ (reference sequence). The CDR3 DNA sequence: TGTGCCAGCAGCTTATCCCCAGCGGGAGGGGGCAATGAGCAGTTCTTC. Translating gives CASSLSPAGGGNEQFF.

The chain uses TRBV5-4 and TRBJ1-5, with D hard to call. This CDR3 region has 12 residues. The germline CDR1 and CDR2 sequences are SGHNT and YYREEE (reference sequence). With 2 bases removed from V and 4 bases from J, the gap between germline ends came to 4 bases. DNA of the CDR3: TGTGCCAGCAGCTTCTTAAATCAGCCCCAGCATTTT. This gives the protein CASSFLNQPQHF.

This clone was detected only a few times. The CDR3 nucleotides read TGTGCCAGCAGCCAGTGGGACAACAACAATGAGCAGTTCTTC. Amino acid sequence: CASSQWDNNNEQFF. The rearrangement uses TRBV27 and TRBJ2-1; tentative D call: TRBD1 (6 bases). The CDR3 length is 14 residues. Trimming took off 6 bases at V and 5 bases at J, with 14 bases between the two ends. From germline, CDR1 is MNHEY and CDR2 SMNVEV (reference sequence).

V gene TRBV2 combines with J gene TRBJ1-2, with D possibly matching TRBD1 (6 bases). V dropped 8 bases and J dropped 5 bases, with 18 bases sitting between them. This CDR3 has 14 amino acids. Per germline, CDR1 SNHLY and CDR2 FYNNEI. The CDR3 DNA reads TGTGCCAGCCGCTCCGAGGACAGAAGATATGGCTACACCTTC. Its translation is CASRSEDRRYGYTF.

The chain combines TRBV7-8 with TRBJ2-2; 7 bases are a match to TRBD2. Looked up from germline, CDR1 is SGHVS and CDR2 is FQNEAQ. After removal of 3 bases from V and 3 bases from J, the junction contained 16 bases not matched to a gene. This CDR3 region has 19 residues. CDR3 sequence (DNA): TGTGCCAGCAGCTTTCGAGGGCTGTGGGAGGGCCCGGACACCGGGGAGCTGTTTTTT. Protein: CASSFRGLWEGPDTGELFF.

The gene calls are TRBV7-9 and TRBJ1-2; weak D call: TRBD1 (5 bases). Germline V CDR1 and CDR2: SEHNR, FQNEAQ (reference sequence). V was clipped by 5 bases and J by 4 bases, with 20 bases between them. The length of the CDR3 is 16 residues. CDR3 loop: CASSPQRGSTFYGYTF. DNA of the CDR3: TGTGCCAGCAGCCCCCAAAGGGGAAGTACCTTCTATGGCTACACCTTC.

This clone was seen a single time. The chain has TRBV9 and TRBJ2-7, with 9 bases aligning to TRBD2. Losses at the gene ends were 0 bases for V and 2 bases for J; bases not matched to a gene: 3. This CDR3 has 15 residues. The germline gives CDR1 SGDLS, CDR2 YYNGEE. Here the CDR3 DNA reads TGTGCCAGCAGCGTAGGCGGGAGGGGAACCTACGAGCAGTACTTC. This translates into CASSVGGRGTYEQYF.

The rearrangement joins TRBV21-1 to TRBJ1-6; the DNA was not compared with TRBD1, the D call given in the table. TRBV21-1 is a pseudogene. The CDR3 spans 19 residues. CDR3 coding DNA: TGTGCCAGCAGCAAAGAGAGGGGTCCACAGGGTTCGGCAAACTCACCCCTCCACTTT. It is translated as CASSKERGPQGSANSPLHF.

This clone was seen once. The CDR3 loop reads CASARSNEQFF. The CDR3 nucleotides read TGTGCCAGCGCCCGCAGCAATGAGCAGTTCTTC. The chain recombines TRBV25-1 with TRBJ2-1; D uncertain. V dropped 8 bases and J dropped 6 bases, with 8 bases sitting between them. Germline CDR1 is MGHDK and CDR2 is SYGVNS. The CDR3 contains 11 residues.

This rearrangement joins TRBV12-3 or TRBV12-4 to TRBJ2-2; a weak D match, TRBD2 (5 bases). V was trimmed by 4 bases and J by 6 bases, leaving 9 bases between them. CDR3 length: 13 amino acids. CDR3 DNA: TGTGCCAGCAGTTCTACTAGATCCGGGGAGCTGTTTTTT. It codes for CASSSTRSGELFF.

The sample holds one count of this clone. As DNA, the CDR3 is TGTGCCACCAGCAGAGCTAGCGGGACAATATACAATGAGCAGTTCTTC. It encodes CATSRASGTIYNEQFF. The chain has TRBV15 and TRBJ2-1; 9 nucleotides align to TRBD2. In germline, CDR1 is LNHNV, CDR2 YYDKDF (reference sequence). The ends lost 1 base at V and 4 bases at J; junction bases unmatched: 5. The CDR3 covers 16 residues.

This sequence joins TRBV4-3 and TRBJ2-1, with D possibly matching TRBD2 (5 bases). The germline V gene encodes CDR1 LGHNA and CDR2 YSLEER. The V end was cut by 4 bases, the J end by 8 bases, with 15 bases between. The CDR3 runs to 14 residues. Written as DNA, the CDR3 is TGCGCCAGCAGCCCCCGTTCTAGCCCCGATGAGCAGTTCTTC. Translated, it gives CASSPRSSPDEQFF.

This clone turned up a few times. V usage is TRBV23-1 and J usage is TRBJ1-1; tentatively, D is TRBD1 (5 bases). TRBV23-1 is given ORF status, its function remaining uncertain. Trimming took 4 bases from V and 5 from J, leaving 14 bases between them. The CDR3 consists of 14 residues. The CDR3 DNA reads TGCGCCAGCAGTCCCCGACAGATAGGGACTGAAGCTTTCTTT. Translating gives CASSPRQIGTEAFF.